The present T cell receptor beta chain was sequenced within a study of a mutant IDH1 vaccine in newly diagnosed glioma. Points on this clone: The antigen remains undetermined.

Assay: immunoSEQ multiplex PCR; the TCRdb copy retains only in-frame clones and omits some. The sample has 50,000 to 65,000 clones; over 70% are singletons. Germline CDR1 is MNHEY and CDR2 is SVGAGI. The CDR3 is 15 residues long. Trimming took 7 bases from V and 2 from J, leaving 14 bases between them. Time point meaning: week 23, last vaccination. Doses comprised 300 ug of mutant IDH1 20-mer peptide each, plus topical imiquimod. The source was PBMCs, collected from a glioma patient whose treatment included an IDH1 peptide vaccine. This sequence joins TRBV6-5 and TRBJ2-2; weak D call: TRBD1 (5 bases). This sequence was found in a man in his forties or fifties with glioma. This chain's CDR3 is CASNKKGLNTGELFF. The CDR3 DNA is TGTGCCAGCAACAAGAAGGGGCTTAACACCGGGGAGCTGTTTTTT.